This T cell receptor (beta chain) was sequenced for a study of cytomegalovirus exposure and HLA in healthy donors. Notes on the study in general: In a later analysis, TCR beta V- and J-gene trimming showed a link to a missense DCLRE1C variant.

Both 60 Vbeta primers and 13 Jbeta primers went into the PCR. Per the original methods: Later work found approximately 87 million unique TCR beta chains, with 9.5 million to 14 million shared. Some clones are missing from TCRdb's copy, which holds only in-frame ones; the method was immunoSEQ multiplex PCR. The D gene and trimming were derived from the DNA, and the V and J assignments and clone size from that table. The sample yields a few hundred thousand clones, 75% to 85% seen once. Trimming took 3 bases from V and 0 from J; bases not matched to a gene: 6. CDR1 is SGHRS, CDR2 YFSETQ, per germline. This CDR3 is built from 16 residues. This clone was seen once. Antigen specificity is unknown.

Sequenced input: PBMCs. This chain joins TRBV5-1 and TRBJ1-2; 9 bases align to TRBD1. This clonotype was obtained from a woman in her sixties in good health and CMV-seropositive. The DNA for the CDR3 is TGCGCCAGCAGCTCCGGGACAGGGAGGGCTAACTATGGCTACACCTTC. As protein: CASSSGTGRANYGYTF.